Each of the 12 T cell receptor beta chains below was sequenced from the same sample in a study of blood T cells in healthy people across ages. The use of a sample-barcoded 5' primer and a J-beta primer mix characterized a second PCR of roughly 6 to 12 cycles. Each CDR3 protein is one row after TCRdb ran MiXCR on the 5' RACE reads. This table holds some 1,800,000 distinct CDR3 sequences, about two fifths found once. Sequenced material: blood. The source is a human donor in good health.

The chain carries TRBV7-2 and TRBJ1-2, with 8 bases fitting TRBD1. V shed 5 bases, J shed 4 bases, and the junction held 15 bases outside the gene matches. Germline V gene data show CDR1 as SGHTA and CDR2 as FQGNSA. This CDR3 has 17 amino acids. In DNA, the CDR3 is TGTGCCAGCAGCCAGGGGGCGGGAGCACTAATTTCCTATGGCTACACCTTC. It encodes CASSQGAGALISYGYTF.

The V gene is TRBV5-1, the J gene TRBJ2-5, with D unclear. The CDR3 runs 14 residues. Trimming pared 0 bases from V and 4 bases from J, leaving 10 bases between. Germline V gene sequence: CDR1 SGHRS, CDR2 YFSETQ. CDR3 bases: TGCGCCAGCAGCTTGGAGGCAAATACAGAGACCCAGTACTTC. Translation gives CASSLEANTETQYF. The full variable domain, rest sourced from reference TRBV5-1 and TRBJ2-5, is KAGVTQTPRYLIKTRGQQVTLSCSPISGHRSVSWYQQTPGQGLQFLFEYFSETQRNKGNFPGRFSGRQFSNSRSEMNVSTLELGDSALYLCASSLEANTETQYFGPGTRLLVL.

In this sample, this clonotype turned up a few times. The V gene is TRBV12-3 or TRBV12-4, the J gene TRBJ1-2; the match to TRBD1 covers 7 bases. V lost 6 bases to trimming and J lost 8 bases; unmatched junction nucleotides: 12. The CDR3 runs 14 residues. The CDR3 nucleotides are TGTGCCAGCAGGCATCTCCCCTCAGGGGGGGGCTACACCTTC. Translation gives CASRHLPSGGGYTF.

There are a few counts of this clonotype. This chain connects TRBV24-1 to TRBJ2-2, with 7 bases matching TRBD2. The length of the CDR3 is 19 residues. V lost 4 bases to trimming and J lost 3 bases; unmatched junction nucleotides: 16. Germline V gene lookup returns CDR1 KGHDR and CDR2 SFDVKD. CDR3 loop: CATSDPATSVGSDTGELFF. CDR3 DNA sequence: TGTGCCACCAGTGACCCGGCCACTAGCGTGGGATCGGACACCGGGGAGCTGTTTTTT.

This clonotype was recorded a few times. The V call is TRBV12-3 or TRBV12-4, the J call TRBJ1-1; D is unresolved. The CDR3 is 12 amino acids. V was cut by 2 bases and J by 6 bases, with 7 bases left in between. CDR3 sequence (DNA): TGTGCCAGCAGTTTATCGGTCGCTGAAGCTTTCTTT. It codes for CASSLSVAEAFF.

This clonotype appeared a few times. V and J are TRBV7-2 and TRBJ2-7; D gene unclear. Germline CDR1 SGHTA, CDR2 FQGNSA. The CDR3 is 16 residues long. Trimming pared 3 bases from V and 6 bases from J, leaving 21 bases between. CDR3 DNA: TGTGCCAGCAGCTTTGAATTTGTAGTGGGCCAAAGCGAGCAGTACTTC. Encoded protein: CASSFEFVVGQSEQYF.

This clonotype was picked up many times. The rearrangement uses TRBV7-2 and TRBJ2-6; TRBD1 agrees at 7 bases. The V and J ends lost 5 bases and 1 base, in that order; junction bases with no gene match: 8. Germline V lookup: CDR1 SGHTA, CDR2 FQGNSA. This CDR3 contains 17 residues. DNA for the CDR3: TGTGCCAGCAGCCGGACAGGTCGCACTTCTGGGGCCAACGTCCTGACTTTC. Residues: CASSRTGRTSGANVLTF.

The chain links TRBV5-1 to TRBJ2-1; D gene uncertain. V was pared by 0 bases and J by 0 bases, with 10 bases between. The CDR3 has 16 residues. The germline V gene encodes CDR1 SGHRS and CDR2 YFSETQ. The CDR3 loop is CASSLVHESSYNEQFF. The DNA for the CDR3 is TGCGCCAGCAGCTTGGTACACGAGAGCTCCTACAATGAGCAGTTCTTC. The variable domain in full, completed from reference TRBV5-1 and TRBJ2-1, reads KAGVTQTPRYLIKTRGQQVTLSCSPISGHRSVSWYQQTPGQGLQFLFEYFSETQRNKGNFPGRFSGRQFSNSRSEMNVSTLELGDSALYLCASSLVHESSYNEQFFGPGTRLTVL.

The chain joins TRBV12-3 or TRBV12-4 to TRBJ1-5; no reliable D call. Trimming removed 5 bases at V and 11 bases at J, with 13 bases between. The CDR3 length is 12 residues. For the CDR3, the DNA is TGTGCCAGCAGTGACGACGGCGATACCCAGCATTTT. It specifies CASSDDGDTQHF.

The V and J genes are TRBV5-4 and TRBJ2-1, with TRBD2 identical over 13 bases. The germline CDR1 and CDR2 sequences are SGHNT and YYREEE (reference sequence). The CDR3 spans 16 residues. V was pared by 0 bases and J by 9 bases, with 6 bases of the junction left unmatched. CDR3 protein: CASSLAGLAGAGEQFF. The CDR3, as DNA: TGTGCCAGCAGCTTGGCCGGACTAGCGGGGGCGGGTGAGCAGTTCTTC.

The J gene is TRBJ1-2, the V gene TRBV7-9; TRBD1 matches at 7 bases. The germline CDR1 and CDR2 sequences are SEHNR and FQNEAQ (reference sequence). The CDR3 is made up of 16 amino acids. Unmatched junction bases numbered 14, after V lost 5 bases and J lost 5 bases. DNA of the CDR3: TGTGCCAGCAGCCTCACCACAGGGGCAAGAAGGTATGGCTACACCTTC. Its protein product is CASSLTTGARRYGYTF.

The CDR3 region is CASSLVWTQYF. In DNA form, the CDR3 reads TGTGCCAGCAGCTTAGTCTGGACGCAGTATTTT. The gene calls are TRBV7-9 and TRBJ2-3, with D uncertain. Germline loops: CDR1 SEHNR, CDR2 FQNEAQ (reference sequence). Trimming pared 1 base from V and 9 bases from J, leaving 5 bases between. The CDR3 runs to 11 residues.